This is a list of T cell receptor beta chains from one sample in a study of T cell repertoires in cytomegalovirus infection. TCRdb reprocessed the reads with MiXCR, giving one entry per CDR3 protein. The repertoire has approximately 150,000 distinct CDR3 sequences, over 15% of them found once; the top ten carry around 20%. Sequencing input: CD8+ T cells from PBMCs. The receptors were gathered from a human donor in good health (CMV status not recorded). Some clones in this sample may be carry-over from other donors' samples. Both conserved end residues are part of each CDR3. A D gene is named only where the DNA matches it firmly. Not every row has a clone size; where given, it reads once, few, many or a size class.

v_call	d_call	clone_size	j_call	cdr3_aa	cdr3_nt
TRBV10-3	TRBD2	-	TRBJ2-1	CAISGSGRVDEQFF	TGTGCCATCAGTGGTAGCGGGAGAGTCGATGAGCAGTTCTTC
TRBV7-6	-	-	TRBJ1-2	CASSARQHYGYTF	TGTGCCAGCAGCGCAAGACAACACTATGGCTACACCTTC
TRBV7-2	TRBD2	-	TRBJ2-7	CASSTAGTSSGYEQYF	TGTGCCAGCAGCACCGCCGGGACTAGCTCCGGCTACGAGCAGTACTTC
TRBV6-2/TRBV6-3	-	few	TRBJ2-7	CASSYHSIYYEQYF	TGTGCCAGCAGTTACCACTCAATATACTACGAGCAGTACTTC
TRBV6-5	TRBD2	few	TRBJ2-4	CASSYFSSGNIQYF	TGTGCCAGCAGTTACTTTTCTAGCGGGAACATTCAGTACTTC
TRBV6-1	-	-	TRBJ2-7	CASSPRSEQYF	TGTGCCAGCAGTCCGCGGAGCGAGCAGTACTTC
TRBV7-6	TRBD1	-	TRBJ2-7	CASSKMGQYEQYF	TGTGCCAGCAGCAAAATGGGACAGTACGAGCAGTACTTC
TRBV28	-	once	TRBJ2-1	CASTEPGPQYNEQFF	TGTGCCAGCACAGAACCGGGACCGCAGTACAATGAGCAGTTCTTC
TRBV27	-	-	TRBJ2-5	CASSLVRERGETQYF	TGTGCCAGCAGTTTGGTACGGGAGAGGGGGGAGACCCAGTACTTC
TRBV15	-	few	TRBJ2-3	CATSSAGRTDTQYF	TGTGCCACCAGCAGTGCCGGCCGCACAGATACGCAGTATTTT
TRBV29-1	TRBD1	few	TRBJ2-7	CSDMDRAGEQYF	TGCAGCGACATGGACAGGGCGGGGGAGCAGTACTTC
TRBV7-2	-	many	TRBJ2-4	CASSLGQASAKNIQYF	TGTGCCAGCAGCTTAGGGCAGGCGTCAGCCAAAAACATTCAGTACTTC
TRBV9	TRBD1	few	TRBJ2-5	CASSVSGGETQYF	TGTGCCAGCAGCGTCTCAGGGGGAGAGACCCAGTACTTC
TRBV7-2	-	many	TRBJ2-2	CASSLSLTGELFF	TGTGCCAGCAGCTTGAGTCTAACCGGGGAGCTGTTTTTT
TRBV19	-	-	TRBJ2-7	CASSLGFTGEAPYEQYF	TGTGCCAGTAGCCTCGGCTTTACAGGGGAGGCCCCATACGAGCAGTACTTC
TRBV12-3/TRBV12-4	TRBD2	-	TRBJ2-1	CASSAGGGYNNEQFF	TGTGCCAGCAGTGCGGGGGGGGGCTACAATAATGAGCAGTTCTTC
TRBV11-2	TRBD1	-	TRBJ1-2	CASSLPDRGRSYTF	TGTGCCAGCAGCTTACCGGACAGGGGCCGGTCCTACACCTTC
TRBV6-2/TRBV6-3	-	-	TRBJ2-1	CASRRGHSSYNEQFF	TGTGCCAGCAGACGGGGTCACTCATCCTACAATGAGCAGTTCTTC
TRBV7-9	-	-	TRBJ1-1	CASSFSPNTEAFF	TGTGCCAGCAGCTTCAGTCCGAACACTGAAGCTTTCTTT
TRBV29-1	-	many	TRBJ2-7	CSVESRVDEQYF	TGCAGCGTTGAGAGCAGGGTAGACGAGCAGTACTTC
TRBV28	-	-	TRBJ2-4	CASSLELAKNIQYF	TGTGCCAGCAGTTTGGAGTTAGCCAAAAACATTCAGTACTTC
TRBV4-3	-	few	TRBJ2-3	CASSQQGGGPPEYF	TGCGCCAGCAGCCAGCAAGGGGGGGGGCCTCCCGAGTATTTT
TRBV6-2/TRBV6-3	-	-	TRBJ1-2	CASSYSRDTYYGYTF	TGTGCCAGCAGTTACTCTCGGGACACTTACTATGGCTACACCTTC
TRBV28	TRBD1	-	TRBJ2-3	CASSPDRGADTQYF	TGTGCCAGCAGTCCTGACAGGGGTGCAGATACGCAGTATTTT
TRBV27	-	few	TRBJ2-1	CASSWDNYNEQFF	TGTGCCAGCAGTTGGGACAACTACAATGAGCAGTTCTTC
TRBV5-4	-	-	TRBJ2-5	CASSFSLAGQETQYF	TGTGCCAGCAGCTTCTCCTTGGCAGGCCAAGAGACCCAGTACTTC
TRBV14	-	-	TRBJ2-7	CASSRDGVEQYF	TGTGCCAGCAGCCGAGATGGGGTCGAGCAGTACTTC
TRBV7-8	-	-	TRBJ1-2	CASSPRVSSDYGYTF	TGTGCCAGCAGCCCCCGTGTAAGCTCTGACTATGGCTACACCTTC
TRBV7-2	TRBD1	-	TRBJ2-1	CASSLNRGPTHEQFF	TGTGCCAGCAGCTTAAACAGGGGGCCTACCCATGAGCAGTTCTTC
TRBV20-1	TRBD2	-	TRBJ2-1	CSAPGGSSYNEQFF	TGCAGTGCACCGGGGGGTAGCTCCTACAATGAGCAGTTCTTC
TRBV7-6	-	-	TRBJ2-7	CASSLSAVAYEQYF	TGTGCCAGCAGCTTGTCGGCGGTAGCATACGAGCAGTACTTC
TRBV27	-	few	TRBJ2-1	CASSLGGRYNEQFF	TGTGCCAGCAGTTTGGGGGGGCGCTACAATGAGCAGTTCTTC
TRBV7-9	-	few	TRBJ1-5	CASSLGTDQPQHF	TGTGCCAGCAGCTTGGGCACGGATCAGCCCCAGCATTTT
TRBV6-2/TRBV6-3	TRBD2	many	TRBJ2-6	CASSRSGRRSGANVLTF	TGTGCCAGCAGCCGTAGCGGGAGACGCTCTGGGGCCAACGTCCTGACTTTC
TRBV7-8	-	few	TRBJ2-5	CASSRRGGRNQETQYF	TGTGCCAGCAGCCGAAGGGGCGGACGGAACCAAGAGACCCAGTACTTC
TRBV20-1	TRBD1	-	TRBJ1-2	CSAWTGPNYGYTF	TGCAGTGCCTGGACAGGCCCTAACTATGGCTACACCTTC
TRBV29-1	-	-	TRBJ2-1	CSAQVRDITYNEQFF	TGCAGCGCCCAAGTCCGGGACATAACCTACAATGAGCAGTTCTTC
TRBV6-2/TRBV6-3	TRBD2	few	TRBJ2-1	CASSLGLVINEQFF	TGTGCCAGCAGCCTAGGACTAGTGATCAATGAGCAGTTCTTC
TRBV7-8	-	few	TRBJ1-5	CASRMSPNSNQPQHF	TGTGCCAGCAGGATGTCACCGAATAGCAATCAGCCCCAGCATTTT
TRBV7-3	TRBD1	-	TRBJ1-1	CASSLTGANSPNTEAFF	TGTGCCAGCAGCTTGACAGGGGCCAACTCCCCGAACACTGAAGCTTTCTTT
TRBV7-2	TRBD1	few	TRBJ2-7	CASSPRDSLSYEQYF	TGTGCCAGCAGCCCACGGGACAGTCTATCCTACGAGCAGTACTTC
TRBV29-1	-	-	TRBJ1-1	CSVDFRNTEAFF	TGCAGCGTTGATTTTCGCAACACTGAAGCTTTCTTT
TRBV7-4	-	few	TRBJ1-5	CASSRGTNIDQPQHF	TGTGCCAGCAGCCGCGGGACAAACATAGATCAGCCCCAGCATTTT
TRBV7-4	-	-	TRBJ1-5	CASSIGVQPQHF	TGTGCCAGCAGCATCGGGGTGCAGCCCCAGCATTTT
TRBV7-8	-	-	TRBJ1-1	CASSLRTTNTEAFF	TGTGCCAGCAGCTTAAGGACTACGAACACTGAAGCTTTCTTT
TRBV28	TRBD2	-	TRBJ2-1	CASSLGTSGSVGEFF	TGTGCCAGCAGTTTGGGGACTAGCGGGAGTGTGGGGGAGTTCTTC
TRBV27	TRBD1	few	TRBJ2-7	CASSPSGQPIEQYF	TGTGCCAGCAGTCCCTCGGGACAGCCGATCGAGCAGTACTTC
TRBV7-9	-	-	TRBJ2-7	CASSLALTPNEQYF	TGTGCCAGCAGTTTGGCGCTCACTCCTAACGAGCAGTACTTC
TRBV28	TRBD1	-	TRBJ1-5	CASSLGGQTYQPQHF	TGTGCCAGCAGTTTGGGGGGACAGACTTATCAGCCCCAGCATTTT
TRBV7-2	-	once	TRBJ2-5	CASSPTWGEARGETQYF	TGTGCCAGCAGCCCGACCTGGGGGGAGGCACGGGGAGAGACCCAGTACTTC
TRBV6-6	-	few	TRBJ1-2	CATTPGELANYGYTF	TGTGCCACCACCCCTGGGGAGCTCGCTAACTATGGCTACACCTTC
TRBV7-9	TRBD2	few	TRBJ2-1	CASRGAGGYNEQFF	TGTGCCAGCAGGGGAGCGGGGGGTTACAATGAGCAGTTCTTC
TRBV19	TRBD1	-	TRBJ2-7	CASSISGTGAYEQYF	TGTGCCAGTAGTATCTCCGGGACAGGGGCCTACGAGCAGTACTTC
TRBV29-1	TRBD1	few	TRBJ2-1	CSVAGQAPNEQFF	TGCAGCGTTGCGGGACAGGCCCCCAATGAGCAGTTCTTC
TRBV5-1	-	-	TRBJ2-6	CASSLRGTSSGANVLTF	TGCGCCAGCAGCTTGCGAGGGACCTCATCTGGGGCCAACGTCCTGACTTTC
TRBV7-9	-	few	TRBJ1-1	CASSLQVAHF	TGTGCCAGCAGCTTACAAGTCGCCCACTTT
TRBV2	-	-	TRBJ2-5	CASSDWGTQYF	TGTGCCAGCAGTGACTGGGGGACCCAGTACTTC